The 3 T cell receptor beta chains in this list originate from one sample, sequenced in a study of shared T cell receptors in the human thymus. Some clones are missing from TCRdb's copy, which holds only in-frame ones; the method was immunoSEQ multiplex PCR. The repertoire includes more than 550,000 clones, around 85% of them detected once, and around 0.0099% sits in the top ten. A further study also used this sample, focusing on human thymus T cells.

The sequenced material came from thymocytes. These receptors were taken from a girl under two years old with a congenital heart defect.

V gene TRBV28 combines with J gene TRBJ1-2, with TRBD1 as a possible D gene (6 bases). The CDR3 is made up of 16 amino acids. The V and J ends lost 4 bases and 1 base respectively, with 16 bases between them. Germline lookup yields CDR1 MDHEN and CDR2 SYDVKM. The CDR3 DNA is TGTGCCAGCAGTTCCCAGAACAGGGAGGGTAACTATGGCTACACCTTC. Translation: CASSSQNREGNYGYTF.

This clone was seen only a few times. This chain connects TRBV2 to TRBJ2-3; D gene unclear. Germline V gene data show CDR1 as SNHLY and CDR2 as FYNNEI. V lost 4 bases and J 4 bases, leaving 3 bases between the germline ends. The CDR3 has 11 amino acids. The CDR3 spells CASSGPDTQYF. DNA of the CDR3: TGTGCCAGCAGTGGGCCAGATACGCAGTATTTT.

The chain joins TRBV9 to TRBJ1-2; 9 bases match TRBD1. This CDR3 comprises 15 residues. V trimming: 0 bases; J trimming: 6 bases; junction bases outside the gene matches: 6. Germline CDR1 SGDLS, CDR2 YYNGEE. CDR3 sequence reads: CASSVAPGQGNGYTF. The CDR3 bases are TGTGCCAGCAGCGTAGCTCCGGGACAGGGTAATGGCTACACCTTC.